This record looks at one T cell receptor (beta chain) sequence and its context. Some clones are missing from TCRdb's copy, which holds only in-frame ones; the method was immunoSEQ multiplex PCR. The data hold roughly 250,000 clones, with about 88% observed a single time. Living in 24 US areas, the participants were between about 18 and 100 years of age. Each participant's cohort was designated according to participant-reported clinical history. Two negative PCRs, clearance, or symptom resolution were required of recovered Cohort 3 donors. This sample is part of a study of blood T cell repertoires in COVID-19. J lost 10 bases, V lost 6 bases, and 7 bases had no gene match. Germline V gene data show CDR1 as SNHLY and CDR2 as FYNNEI. This CDR3 has 15 amino acids.

This TCR was sampled from a woman aged 50 to 65 who had recovered from COVID-19. The genes are TRBV2 and TRBJ2-1; 15 bases fit TRBD2. The material sequenced was PBMCs or T cells enriched from blood (not recorded which). The CDR3, as DNA: TGTGCCAGCAGCCCAGGACTAGCGGGAGGGGACGAGCAGTTCTTC. Protein product: CASSPGLAGGDEQFF.